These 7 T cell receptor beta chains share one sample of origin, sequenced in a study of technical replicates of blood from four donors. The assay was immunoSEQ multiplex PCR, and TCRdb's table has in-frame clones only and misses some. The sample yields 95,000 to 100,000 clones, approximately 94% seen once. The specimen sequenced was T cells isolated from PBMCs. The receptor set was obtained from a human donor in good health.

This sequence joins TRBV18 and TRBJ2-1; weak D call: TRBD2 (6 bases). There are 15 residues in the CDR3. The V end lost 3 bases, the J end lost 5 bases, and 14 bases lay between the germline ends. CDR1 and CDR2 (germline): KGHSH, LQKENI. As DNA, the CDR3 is TGTGCCAGCTCACCCCTACCCGGAGGGAACAATGAGCAGTTCTTC. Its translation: CASSPLPGGNNEQFF.

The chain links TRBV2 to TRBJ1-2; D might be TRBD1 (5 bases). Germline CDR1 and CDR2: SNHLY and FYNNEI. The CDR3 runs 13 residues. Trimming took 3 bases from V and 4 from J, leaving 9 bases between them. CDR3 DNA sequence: TGTGCCAGCAGTGACAGGGCGACCTATGGCTACACCTTC. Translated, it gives CASSDRATYGYTF.

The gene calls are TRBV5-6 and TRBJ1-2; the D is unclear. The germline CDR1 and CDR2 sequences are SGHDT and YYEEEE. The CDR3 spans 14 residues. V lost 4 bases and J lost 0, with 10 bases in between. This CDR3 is CASSPLGANYGYTF. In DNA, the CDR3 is TGTGCCAGCAGCCCCCTGGGAGCTAACTATGGCTACACCTTC.

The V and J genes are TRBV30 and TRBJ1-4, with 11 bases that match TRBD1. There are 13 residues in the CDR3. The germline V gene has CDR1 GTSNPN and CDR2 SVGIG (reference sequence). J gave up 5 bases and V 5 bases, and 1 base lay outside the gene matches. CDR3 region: CAWGTGGNEKLFF. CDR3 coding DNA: TGTGCCTGGGGGACAGGGGGGAATGAAAAACTGTTTTTT.

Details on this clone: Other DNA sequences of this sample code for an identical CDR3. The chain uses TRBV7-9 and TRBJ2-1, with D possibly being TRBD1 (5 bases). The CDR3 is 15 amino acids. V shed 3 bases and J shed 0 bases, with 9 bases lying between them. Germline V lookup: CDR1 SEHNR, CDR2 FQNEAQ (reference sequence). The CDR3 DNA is TGTGCCAGCAGCTTGGGGCTCAGCTCCTACAATGAGCAGTTCTTC. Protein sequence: CASSLGLSSYNEQFF.

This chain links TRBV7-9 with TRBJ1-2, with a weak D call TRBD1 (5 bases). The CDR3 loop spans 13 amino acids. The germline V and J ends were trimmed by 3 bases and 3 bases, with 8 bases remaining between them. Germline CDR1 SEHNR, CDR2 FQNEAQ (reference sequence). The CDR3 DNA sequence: TGTGCCAGCAGCTTTATAGGGGACTATGGCTACACCTTC. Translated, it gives CASSFIGDYGYTF.

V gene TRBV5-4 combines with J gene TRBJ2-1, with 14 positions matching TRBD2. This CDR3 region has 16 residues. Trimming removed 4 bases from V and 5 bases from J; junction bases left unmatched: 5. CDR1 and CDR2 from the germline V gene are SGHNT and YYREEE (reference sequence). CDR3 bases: TGTGCCAGCAGCGTGGGACTAGCGGGGGCCAACAATGAGCAGTTCTTC. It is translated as CASSVGLAGANNEQFF.